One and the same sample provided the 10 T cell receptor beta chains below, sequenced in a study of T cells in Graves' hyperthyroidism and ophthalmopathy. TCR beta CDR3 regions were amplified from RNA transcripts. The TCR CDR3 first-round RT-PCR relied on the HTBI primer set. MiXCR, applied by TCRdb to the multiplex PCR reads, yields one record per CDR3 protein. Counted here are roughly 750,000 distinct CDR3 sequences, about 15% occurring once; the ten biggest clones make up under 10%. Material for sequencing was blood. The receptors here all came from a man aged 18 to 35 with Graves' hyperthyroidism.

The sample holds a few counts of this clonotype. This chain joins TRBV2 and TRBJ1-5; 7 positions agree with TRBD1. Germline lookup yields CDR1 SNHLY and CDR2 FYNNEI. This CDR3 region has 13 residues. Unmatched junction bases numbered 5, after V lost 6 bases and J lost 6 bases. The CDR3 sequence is CASRDRFGQPQHF. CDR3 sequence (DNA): TGTGCCAGCAGGGACAGGTTTGGTCAGCCCCAGCATTTT. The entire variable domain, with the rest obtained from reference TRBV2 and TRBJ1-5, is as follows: EPEVTQTPSHQVTQMGQEVILRCVPISNHLYFYWYRQILGQKVEFLVSFYNNEISEKSEIFDDQFSVERPDGSNFTLKIRSTKLEDSAMYFCASRDRFGQPQHFGDGTRLSIL.

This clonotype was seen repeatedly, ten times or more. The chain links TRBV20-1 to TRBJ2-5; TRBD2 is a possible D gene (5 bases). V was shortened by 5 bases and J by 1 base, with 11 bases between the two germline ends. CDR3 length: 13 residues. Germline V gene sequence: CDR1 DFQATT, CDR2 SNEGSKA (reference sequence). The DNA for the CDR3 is TGCAGTGCTCTCGCGCGGGCCCAAGAGACCCAGTACTTC. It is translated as CSALARAQETQYF.

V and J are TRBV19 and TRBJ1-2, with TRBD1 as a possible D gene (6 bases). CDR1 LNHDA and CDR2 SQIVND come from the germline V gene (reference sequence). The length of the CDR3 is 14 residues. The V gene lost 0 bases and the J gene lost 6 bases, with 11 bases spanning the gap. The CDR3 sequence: CASSIDLAGDGYTF. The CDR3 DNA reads TGTGCCAGTAGTATAGATCTGGCAGGGGATGGCTACACCTTC.

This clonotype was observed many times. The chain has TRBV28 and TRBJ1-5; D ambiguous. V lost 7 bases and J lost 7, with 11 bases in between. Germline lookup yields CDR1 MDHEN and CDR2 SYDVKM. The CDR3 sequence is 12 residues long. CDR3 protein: CASKQGIQPQHF. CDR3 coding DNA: TGTGCCAGCAAACAAGGGATCCAGCCCCAGCATTTT.

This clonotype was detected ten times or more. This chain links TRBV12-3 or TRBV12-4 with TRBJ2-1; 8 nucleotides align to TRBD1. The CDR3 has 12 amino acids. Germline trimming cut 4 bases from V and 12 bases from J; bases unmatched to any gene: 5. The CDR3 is CASSSFRGRQFF. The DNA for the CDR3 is TGTGCCAGCAGTTCCTTCAGGGGGCGGCAGTTCTTC.

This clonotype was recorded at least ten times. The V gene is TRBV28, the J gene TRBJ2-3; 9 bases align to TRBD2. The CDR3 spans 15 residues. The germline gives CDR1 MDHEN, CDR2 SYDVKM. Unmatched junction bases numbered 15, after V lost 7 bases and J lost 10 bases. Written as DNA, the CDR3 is TGTGCCAGCACCCTCGGGGGACTAGCCGTCAAGGCGCAGTATTTT. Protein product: CASTLGGLAVKAQYF.

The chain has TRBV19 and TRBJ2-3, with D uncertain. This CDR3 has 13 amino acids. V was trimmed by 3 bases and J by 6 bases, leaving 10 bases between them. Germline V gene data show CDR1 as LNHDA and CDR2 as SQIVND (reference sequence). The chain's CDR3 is CASSILFLDTQYF. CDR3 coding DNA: TGTGCCAGTAGTATTCTCTTTCTGGATACGCAGTATTTT.

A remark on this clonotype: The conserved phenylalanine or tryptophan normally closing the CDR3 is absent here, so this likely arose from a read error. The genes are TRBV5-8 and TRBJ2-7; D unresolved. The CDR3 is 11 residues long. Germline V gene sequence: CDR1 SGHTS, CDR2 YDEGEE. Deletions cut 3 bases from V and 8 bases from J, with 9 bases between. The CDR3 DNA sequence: TGTGCCAGCAGCTGGGCTGGCAAGCAGTACCTC. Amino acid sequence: CASSWAGKQYL.

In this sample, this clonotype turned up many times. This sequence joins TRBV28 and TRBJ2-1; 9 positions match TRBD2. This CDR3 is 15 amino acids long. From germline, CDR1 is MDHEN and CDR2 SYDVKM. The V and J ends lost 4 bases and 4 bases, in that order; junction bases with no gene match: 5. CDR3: CASSWREGRYNEQFF. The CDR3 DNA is TGTGCCAGCAGTTGGCGGGAGGGCCGTTACAATGAGCAGTTCTTC.

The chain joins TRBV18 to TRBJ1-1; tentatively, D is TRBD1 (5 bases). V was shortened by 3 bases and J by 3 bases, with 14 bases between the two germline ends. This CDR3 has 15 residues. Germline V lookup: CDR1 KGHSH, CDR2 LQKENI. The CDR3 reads CASSPGGSIYTEAFF. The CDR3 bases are TGTGCCAGCTCACCGGGGGGGTCAATCTACACTGAAGCTTTCTTT.